These T cell receptor beta chains were read from a single sample in a study of OX40 agonist ivuxolimab in advanced cancers. Produced via immunoSEQ multiplex PCR; TCRdb's table is partial and in-frame only. The sample lists 85,000 to 100,000 clones; around 90% were seen once. Sequences were derived from CD4+ or CD8+ T cells sorted from blood, sampled in a trial of the OX40 agonist ivuxolimab. Receptors were obtained from an adult with an advanced solid tumor such as melanoma, head and neck, liver or kidney cancer. Both conserved end residues are part of each CDR3. Each record gives: D gene, V gene, clone size, J gene, CDR3 DNA, CDR3 protein. The D gene is left open where the match is weak. Size values are once, few and many counts, or a class for expanded clones, and some rows have none.

.,TRBV7-2,.,TRBJ2-1,TGTGCCAGCAGCTTAGCCTCCAGCAGGGGGGGGCATGAGCAGTTCTTC,CASSLASSRGGHEQFF
.,TRBV5-4,.,TRBJ1-3,TGTGCCAGCAGCTCTCGACAGGCCACCTCTGGAAACACCATATATTTT,CASSSRQATSGNTIYF
TRBD2,TRBV5-1,once,TRBJ2-1,TGCGCCAGCAGCTTACTAGCGGGGGGGCTCAATGAGCAGTTCTTC,CASSLLAGGLNEQFF
TRBD1,TRBV28,.,TRBJ2-5,TGTGCCAGCTACAGGACAGGGCAAGTGGAGACCCAGTACTTC,CASYRTGQVETQYF
TRBD1,TRBV7-2,.,TRBJ1-4,TGTGCCAGCAGCTTAGGGACAGGGTCCGAAAAACTGTTTTTT,CASSLGTGSEKLFF
TRBD1,TRBV11-3,.,TRBJ1-2,TGTGCCAGCAGCTTAGATGAGGGGGCTGGCTACACCTTC,CASSLDEGAGYTF
TRBD2,TRBV7-2,.,TRBJ2-2,TGTGCCAGCACCTTACTAGCGGGGGGGTTTTACACCGGGGAGCTGTTTTTT,CASTLLAGGFYTGELFF
.,TRBV2,once,TRBJ2-2,TGTGCCAGCAGTGAAATTACATCGGGCATCGGGGAGCTGTTTTTT,CASSEITSGIGELFF
.,TRBV18,once,TRBJ2-7,TGTGCCAGCTCACTACAGGAGAGGGTGGGCGAGCAGTACTTC,CASSLQERVGEQYF
TRBD1,TRBV28,.,TRBJ1-6,TGTGCCAGCAGTACAACCCCGACAGGGGGCCTTAGGTCACCCCTCCACTTT,CASSTTPTGGLRSPLHF
TRBD2,TRBV6-5,.,TRBJ2-7,TGTGCCAGTGAGGGACTAGTCTCCTACGAGCAGTACTTC,CASEGLVSYEQYF
TRBD2,TRBV9,.,TRBJ2-1,TGTGCCAGCAGCAAGACTAGCGGGGGTTACAATGAGCAGTTCTTC,CASSKTSGGYNEQFF
TRBD2,TRBV7-2,.,TRBJ2-5,TGTGCCAGCAGCTTACTAGCGGGGGGCCAAGAGACCCAGTACTTC,CASSLLAGGQETQYF
.,TRBV6-1,.,TRBJ2-7,TGTGCCACTTACTTTCCGGGACAAGGCTCCTACGAGCAGTACTTC,CATYFPGQGSYEQYF
.,TRBV6-1,.,TRBJ2-7,TGTGCCAGCAGGCCGGGACACTTATCCTACGAGCAGTACTTC,CASRPGHLSYEQYF
.,TRBV6-1,once,TRBJ1-2,TGTGCCAGCAGTGAAAGGCCCGTCTATGGCTACACCTTC,CASSERPVYGYTF
.,TRBV5-1,.,TRBJ1-1,TGCGCCAGCAGCTTCGGGGCGGGGGGCAGCGCGGACACTGAAGCTTTCTTT,CASSFGAGGSADTEAFF
.,TRBV28,.,TRBJ1-5,TGTGCCAGCAGTTCAGTTGCGGGGTTTAGCAATCAGCCCCAGCATTTT,CASSSVAGFSNQPQHF
TRBD1,TRBV5-1,.,TRBJ2-7,TGCGCCAGCAGCTTGACCATGACAGGGGCCTCCTACGAGCAGTACTTC,CASSLTMTGASYEQYF
.,TRBV4-3,.,TRBJ2-2,TGCGCCAGCAGCCTAGCTAGGGGCCGGGAGCTGTTTTTT,CASSLARGRELFF
TRBD1,TRBV28,.,TRBJ1-2,TGTGCCAGCAGCCTTACGGACAGGGTAGGATATGGCTACACCTTC,CASSLTDRVGYGYTF
.,TRBV7-9,.,TRBJ1-2,TGTGCCAGCAGCCCCGGTTCCCTCCCCTATGGCTACACCTTC,CASSPGSLPYGYTF
.,TRBV28,.,TRBJ1-2,TGTGCCAGCAGTAAGGGAGGGGGTCGAGGCTACACCTTC,CASSKGGGRGYTF
.,TRBV7-2,.,TRBJ1-5,TGTGCCAGCAGCTTAGTGGGGGGGGGAACCCAACAGCCCCAGCATTTT,CASSLVGGGTQQPQHF
.,TRBV27,.,TRBJ1-2,TGTGCCAGCAGTTTATCAAAACCCGGGCCGGTTGGCTACACCTTC,CASSLSKPGPVGYTF
.,TRBV9,once,TRBJ2-2,TGTGCCAGCAGCGTAGGGGCAGGCGCGAACACCGGGGAGCTGTTTTTT,CASSVGAGANTGELFF
.,TRBV5-1,.,TRBJ2-1,TGCGCCAGCAGCCTGGGGAACAGATACAATGAGCAGTTCTTC,CASSLGNRYNEQFF
.,TRBV28,.,TRBJ1-4,TGTGCCAGCAGCACGGGTAGTGCAACTAATGAAAAACTGTTTTTT,CASSTGSATNEKLFF
.,TRBV6-1,.,TRBJ1-2,TGTGCCAGCAGTGAAAGTGGCTTTAACTATGGCTACACCTTC,CASSESGFNYGYTF
.,TRBV7-3,.,TRBJ2-1,TGTGCCAGCAGCATTCGGACTTCTCCCAATGAGCAGTTCTTC,CASSIRTSPNEQFF
.,TRBV7-2,.,TRBJ1-2,TGTGCCAGCAGCTTAGCGGAGGGTTATGGCTACACCTTC,CASSLAEGYGYTF
.,TRBV10-3,.,TRBJ1-2,TGTGCCATCGGGGGAACACCACCGGCCTATGGCTACACCTTC,CAIGGTPPAYGYTF
.,TRBV11-3,.,TRBJ2-7,TGTGCCAGCTCTAGACGGAACTCCTACGAGCAGTACTTC,CASSRRNSYEQYF
.,TRBV10-1,.,TRBJ1-4,TGCGCCAGCAGTGAGAAACAGGGAGAATGGGAAAAACTGTTTTTT,CASSEKQGEWEKLFF
TRBD1,TRBV6-5,few,TRBJ1-2,TGTGCCAGCAGCCTGGACAGGGGAGGTGGCTACACCTTC,CASSLDRGGGYTF
.,TRBV11-2,.,TRBJ2-3,TGTGCCAGCAGCTCCAACAGGGACGTCACAGATACGCAGTATTTT,CASSSNRDVTDTQYF
.,TRBV2,once,TRBJ1-5,TGTGCCAGCAGTGAACAGGGTCAGAGCAATCAGCCCCAGCATTTT,CASSEQGQSNQPQHF
TRBD2,TRBV29-1,.,TRBJ2-1,TGCAGCGCAGCGGGGGGGCAAATCTACAATGAGCAGTTCTTC,CSAAGGQIYNEQFF
.,TRBV30,.,TRBJ1-4,TGTGCCTGGAGAGGATCGGATGAAAAACTGTTTTTT,CAWRGSDEKLFF
TRBD1,TRBV30,.,TRBJ1-1,TGTGCCTGGACACCAGGGGGTTGGAACACTGAAGCTTTCTTT,CAWTPGGWNTEAFF
.,TRBV19,.,TRBJ1-4,TGTGCCAGTAGTCCTCAGGGAAGGGCGAATGAAAAACTGTTTTTT,CASSPQGRANEKLFF
.,TRBV19,.,TRBJ2-5,TGTGCCAGTAGTTCAAGGACCCTAGGGGCCCAAGAGACCCAGTACTTC,CASSSRTLGAQETQYF
TRBD2,TRBV30,.,TRBJ2-7,TGTGCCTGGAATGGTGGGGGGGCCTACGAGCAGTACTTC,CAWNGGGAYEQYF
.,TRBV2,.,TRBJ2-5,TGTGCCAGCAAGGAGGCGGACCTCCAAGAGACCCAGTACTTC,CASKEADLQETQYF
.,TRBV7-2,.,TRBJ1-1,TGTGCCAGCAGCTTTGTGACAAACACTGAAGCTTTCTTT,CASSFVTNTEAFF
.,TRBV9,once,TRBJ2-3,TGTGCCAGCAGCGTAGCTACGGCAGGTAGTAGCACAGATACGCAGTATTTT,CASSVATAGSSTDTQYF
.,TRBV6-4,few,TRBJ2-2,TGTGCCAGCAGTGACTGGCCTCCGGGGGAGCTGTTTTTT,CASSDWPPGELFF
.,TRBV19,.,TRBJ1-1,TGTGCCAGTAGTCCGGGGCGGGCCACTGAAGCTTTCTTT,CASSPGRATEAFF
TRBD1,TRBV6-1,few,TRBJ1-2,TGTGCCAGCAGTGTGGATACAGGGGGCGGCTATGGCTACACCTTC,CASSVDTGGGYGYTF
TRBD1,TRBV10-2,.,TRBJ1-6,TGCGCCAGCCAGGGTCAGGGGGCGCGTTGGTCACCCCTCCACTTT,CASQGQGARWSPLHF
TRBD1,TRBV7-6,.,TRBJ2-3,TGTGCCAGCAGCTTAGGAGTTCCGGGACAGGGCACAGATACGCAGTATTTT,CASSLGVPGQGTDTQYF
.,TRBV4-2,.,TRBJ1-3,TGTGCCAGCAGCCACACAGGGTCTGGAAACACCATATATTTT,CASSHTGSGNTIYF
TRBD1,TRBV5-1,.,TRBJ2-3,TGCGCCAGCAGCACTAGGACAGGGGGGGCAGATACGCAGTATTTT,CASSTRTGGADTQYF
TRBD1,TRBV11-2,.,TRBJ1-2,TGTGCCAGCAGCATACAGGGGGATGGCTACACCTTC,CASSIQGDGYTF
.,TRBV30,.,TRBJ2-3,TGTGCCTGGAGTAGCGATTCGGGCACAGATACGCAGTATTTT,CAWSSDSGTDTQYF
.,TRBV4-3,.,TRBJ1-1,TGCGCCAGCAGCCAAGATAGCCGGGGGAACACTGAAGCTTTCTTT,CASSQDSRGNTEAFF